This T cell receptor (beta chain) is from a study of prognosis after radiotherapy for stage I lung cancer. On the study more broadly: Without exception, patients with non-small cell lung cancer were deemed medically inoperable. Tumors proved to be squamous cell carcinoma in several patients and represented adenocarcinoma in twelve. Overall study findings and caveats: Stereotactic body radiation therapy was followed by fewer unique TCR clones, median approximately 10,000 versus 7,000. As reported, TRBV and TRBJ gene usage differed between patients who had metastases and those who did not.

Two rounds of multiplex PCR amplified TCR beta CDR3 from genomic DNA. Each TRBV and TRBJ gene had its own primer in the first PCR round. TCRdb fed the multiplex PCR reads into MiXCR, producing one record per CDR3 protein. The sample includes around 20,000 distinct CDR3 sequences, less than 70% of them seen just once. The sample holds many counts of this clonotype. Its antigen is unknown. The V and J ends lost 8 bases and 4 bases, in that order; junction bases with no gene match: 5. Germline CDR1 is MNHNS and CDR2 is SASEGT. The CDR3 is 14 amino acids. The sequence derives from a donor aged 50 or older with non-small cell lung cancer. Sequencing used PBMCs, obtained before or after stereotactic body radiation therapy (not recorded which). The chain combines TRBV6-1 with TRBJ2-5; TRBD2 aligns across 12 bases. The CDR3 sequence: CASLSGLAGETQYF. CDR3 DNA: TGTGCCAGCCTGTCGGGACTAGCGGGAGAGACCCAGTACTTC.